These 31 T cell receptor beta chains came from one sample sequenced in a study of T-cell reconstitution after alpha-beta-depleted transplantation in children. Their specific antigens are unknown. Unique molecular identifiers were incorporated during preparation of the TCRbeta library. TCRdb re-called the PCR reads through MiXCR, storing one row per CDR3 protein. The table includes 250,000 to 300,000 distinct CDR3 sequences, roughly 7.8% detected once. General study results and limits: T cells produced anew were the main source of T-cell counts and diversity one year after transplant.

This specimen was peripheral blood, taken 360 days after TCRalphabeta/CD19-depleted stem cell transplant. The receptors were gathered from a female patient aged 2-9 years who had a stem cell transplant for Fanconi anemia, so the T cells may come from the graft donor.

This clonotype was observed at least ten times. The V and J genes are TRBV6-5 and TRBJ2-2; D unresolved. V was trimmed by 5 bases and J by 5 bases, leaving 6 bases between them. CDR1 is MNHEY and CDR2 is SVGAGI in the germline V gene. The CDR3 has 12 amino acids. The CDR3 is CASSRWTGELFF. In DNA, the CDR3 is TGTGCCAGCAGTCGGTGGACCGGGGAGCTGTTTTTT.

In its sample, this clonotype was seen many times. The chain links TRBV4-3 to TRBJ2-6; 8 bases fit TRBD1. This CDR3 is built from 15 residues. Trimming at V came to 4 bases and at J to 2 bases, leaving 1 base not matched to a gene. Germline CDR1 and CDR2: LGHNA and YSLEER. CDR3 loop: CASSRDRTGANVLTF. For the CDR3, the DNA is TGCGCCAGCAGCCGGGACAGGACTGGGGCCAACGTCCTGACTTTC.

The chain couples TRBV4-2 to TRBJ2-3, with 12 bases lining up with TRBD2. The length of the CDR3 is 16 residues. The J segment lost 4 bases and the V segment lost 0 bases, leaving 2 bases of the junction unmatched. Germline V lookup: CDR1 LGHNA, CDR2 YNFKEQ. The CDR3 DNA reads as TGTGCCAGCAGCCAAGATCTAGCGGGAGGGCCAGATACGCAGTATTTT. This gives the protein CASSQDLAGGPDTQYF.

V is TRBV5-5 and J is TRBJ2-2; TRBD1 or TRBD2 may be the D gene (5 bases each). Germline V gene lookup returns CDR1 SGHKS and CDR2 YYEKEE (reference sequence). Trimming cost V 1 base and J 7 bases, with 17 bases left between them. The CDR3 extends over 16 amino acids. This chain's CDR3 is CASSLRPGHPFGELFF. For the CDR3, the DNA is TGTGCCAGCAGCTTGAGGCCGGGGCACCCTTTCGGGGAGCTGTTTTTT.

This clonotype has at least ten counts. This chain links TRBV7-2 with TRBJ2-7; TRBD2 agrees at 11 bases. The germline CDR1 and CDR2 sequences are SGHTA and FQGNSA. This CDR3 has 15 amino acids. V was pared by 4 bases and J by 1 base, with 3 bases of the junction left unmatched. CDR3 bases: TGTGCCAGCAGCTCCGGGACTAGCGGTTCCTACGAGCAGTACTTC. This translates into CASSSGTSGSYEQYF.

This clonotype has at least ten counts. The chain joins TRBV7-9 to TRBJ2-3; D may be TRBD1 or TRBD2 (6 bases each). V was cut by 1 base and J by 4 bases, with 9 bases left in between. The CDR3 has 14 amino acids. The germline gives CDR1 SEHNR, CDR2 FQNEAQ (reference sequence). CDR3 amino acids: CASSLGGASDTQYF. The CDR3 bases are TGTGCCAGCAGCTTAGGGGGGGCGTCAGATACGCAGTATTTT. Complete variable domain (other parts from reference TRBV7-9 and TRBJ2-3): DTGVSQNPRHKITKRGQNVTFRCDPISEHNRLYWYRQTLGQGPEFLTYFQNEAQLEKSRLLSDRFSAERPKGSFSTLEIQRTEQGDSAMYLCASSLGGASDTQYFGPGTRLTVL.

This clonotype has at least ten counts. The J gene is TRBJ1-3, the V gene TRBV6-1; D not certain. Between the trimmed V and J ends, which lost 8 bases and 0 bases, there was a span of 14 bases. Germline V gene sequence: CDR1 MNHNS, CDR2 SASEGT. The CDR3 sequence is 15 residues long. The CDR3 bases are TGTGCCAGCTCTAGGGCAGGTCTCTCTGGAAACACCATATATTTT. Protein: CASSRAGLSGNTIYF.

This clonotype has just a few counts. The CDR3 reads CASTSPWSDSGNTIYF. CDR3 in DNA: TGTGCCAGCACTAGCCCATGGAGTGACTCTGGAAACACCATATATTTT. The chain is built from TRBV9 and TRBJ1-3; no clear D gene. This CDR3 is 16 amino acids long. Trimming took off 6 bases at V and 0 bases at J, with 16 bases between the two ends. The germline CDR1 and CDR2 sequences are SGDLS and YYNGEE. Full variable domain (outside the CDR3, taken from reference TRBV9 and TRBJ1-3): DSGVTQTPKHLITATGQRVTLRCSPRSGDLSVYWYQQSLDQGLQFLIQYYNGEERAKGNILERFSAQQFPDLHSELNLSSLELGDSALYFCASTSPWSDSGNTIYFGEGSWLTVV.

This clonotype was seen ten or more times. The CDR3 sequence: CASSPPGQEFHEQFF. In DNA form, the CDR3 reads TGTGCCAGCTCACCACCGGGACAAGAATTCCATGAGCAGTTCTTC. The chain has TRBV18 and TRBJ2-1, with D maybe TRBD1 (6 bases). Trimming stripped 0 bases from V and 8 bases from J, with 14 bases between. Looked up from germline, CDR1 is KGHSH and CDR2 is LQKENI. The CDR3 has 15 residues. Full variable domain (missing parts from reference TRBV18 and TRBJ2-1): NAGVMQNPRHLVRRRGQEARLRCSPMKGHSHVYWYRQLPEEGLKFMVYLQKENIIDESGMPKERFSAEFPKEGPSILRIQQVVRGDSAAYFCASSPPGQEFHEQFFGPGTRLTVL.

There are many counts of this clonotype. V gene TRBV2 combines with J gene TRBJ1-1; 8 nucleotides line up with TRBD1. The CDR3 runs to 13 residues. CDR1 SNHLY and CDR2 FYNNEI come from the germline V gene. V was clipped by 6 bases and J by 3 bases; unmatched bases: 3. In DNA form, the CDR3 reads TGTGCCAGCAGACAGGGGGTGTACACTGAAGCTTTCTTT. The encoded protein is CASRQGVYTEAFF. The full variable domain, in which reference TRBV2 and TRBJ1-1 provide the parts outside the CDR3, is EPEVTQTPSHQVTQMGQEVILRCVPISNHLYFYWYRQILGQKVEFLVSFYNNEISEKSEIFDDQFSVERPDGSNFTLKIRSTKLEDSAMYFCASRQGVYTEAFFGQGTRLTVV.

This clonotype showed up just a few times. The rearrangement links TRBV5-1 to TRBJ2-7; TRBD2 matches at 7 bases. CDR1 and CDR2 from the germline V gene are SGHRS and YFSETQ. The ends lost 4 bases at V and 5 bases at J; junction bases unmatched: 9. The CDR3 length is 14 residues. In DNA form, the CDR3 reads TGCGCCAGCAGCCATAGCGGGTTAGGCGACGAGCAGTACGTC. It translates to CASSHSGLGDEQYV.

The rearrangement links TRBV7-8 to TRBJ1-2, with 7 bases fitting TRBD1. Trimming cost V 2 bases and J 6 bases; bases outside gene matches: 12. The CDR3 consists of 16 residues. The germline V gene encodes CDR1 SGHVS and CDR2 FQNEAQ. The CDR3 region has the DNA TGTGCCAGCAGCTTACCTCCCCTGACAGGGCTTGATGGCTACACCTTC. Its translation: CASSLPPLTGLDGYTF.

This clonotype was counted ten times or more. CDR3 bases: TGTGCCACCAGCAGTCACAGGGGCGGTCAGCCCCAGCATTTT. It encodes CATSSHRGGQPQHF. This chain links TRBV15 with TRBJ1-5, with 7 bases aligning to TRBD1. V gave up 3 bases and J gave up 6 bases; unmatched junction bases: 5. Germline V CDR1 and CDR2: LNHNV, YYDKDF (reference sequence). The CDR3 totals 14 residues.

This clonotype was recorded at least ten times. This chain links TRBV12-3 or TRBV12-4 with TRBJ2-4, with D unclear. V was shortened by 3 bases and J by 1 base, with 19 bases between the two germline ends. This CDR3 contains 18 residues. The CDR3 protein is CASSFKISVARAKNIQYF. CDR3 in DNA: TGTGCCAGCAGTTTTAAGATAAGTGTGGCTAGGGCCAAAAACATTCAGTACTTC.

This clonotype was seen ten or more times. This CDR3 reads CASSRWGLSPGTDTQYF. The CDR3 DNA reads TGTGCCAGCAGCCGGTGGGGGCTAAGTCCCGGCACAGATACGCAGTATTTT. The chain employs TRBV9 and TRBJ2-3; possibly TRBD1 for D (6 bases). V was shortened by 4 bases and J by 1 base, with 19 bases between the two germline ends. The germline CDR1 and CDR2 sequences are SGDLS and YYNGEE. This CDR3 is 17 amino acids long.

The sample holds many counts of this clonotype. V is TRBV5-5 and J is TRBJ2-2; D gene ambiguous. Looked up from germline, CDR1 is SGHKS and CDR2 is YYEKEE (reference sequence). The CDR3 totals 15 residues. The V and J ends lost 5 bases and 1 base respectively, with 12 bases between them. CDR3 DNA: TGTGCCAGCAGTTTTAGGTCGGGGAACACCGGGGAGCTGTTTTTT. The encoded protein is CASSFRSGNTGELFF.

In its sample, this clonotype was seen many times. The chain has TRBV5-1 and TRBJ2-3; D remains ambiguous. The V end was cut by 0 bases, the J end by 1 base, with 12 bases between. The germline V gene has CDR1 SGHRS and CDR2 YFSETQ. The CDR3 is 16 amino acids. The CDR3 DNA sequence: TGCGCCAGCAGCTTGGTAGCAGGTGGGGGCACAGATACGCAGTATTTT. The encoded protein is CASSLVAGGGTDTQYF. The entire variable domain, with the rest obtained from reference TRBV5-1 and TRBJ2-3, is as follows: KAGVTQTPRYLIKTRGQQVTLSCSPISGHRSVSWYQQTPGQGLQFLFEYFSETQRNKGNFPGRFSGRQFSNSRSEMNVSTLELGDSALYLCASSLVAGGGTDTQYFGPGTRLTVL.

This clonotype has a handful of counts. V gene TRBV29-1 combines with J gene TRBJ1-6; 8 positions match TRBD1. CDR3 length equals 15 residues. V shed 8 bases, J shed 18 bases, and the junction held 24 bases outside the gene matches. Germline V lookup: CDR1 SQVTM, CDR2 ANQGSEA. CDR3 sequence: CSLCASDRVKVCPHF. In DNA, the CDR3 is TGCAGCCTCTGCGCGTCGGACAGGGTAAAAGTTTGCCCCCACTTT.

This clonotype was picked up many times. The chain combines TRBV5-1 with TRBJ2-1, with unresolved D. The CDR3 covers 14 residues. The V end lost 5 bases, the J end lost 4 bases, and 13 bases lay between the germline ends. Germline assignment: CDR1 SGHRS and CDR2 YFSETQ. CDR3 coding DNA: TGCGCCAGCAGAAAAGACTTAAAATACAATGAGCAGTTCTTC. Amino acids: CASRKDLKYNEQFF.

The J gene is TRBJ1-1, the V gene TRBV30; no clear D gene. From germline, CDR1 is GTSNPN and CDR2 SVGIG (reference sequence). The ends were cut back, 3 bases at V and 0 bases at J, with 11 bases in the middle. The CDR3 spans 14 residues. The CDR3 sequence is CAWRALGVNTEAFF. In DNA, the CDR3 is TGTGCCTGGAGGGCCCTTGGGGTGAACACTGAAGCTTTCTTT.

This clonotype was recorded many times. This chain uses TRBV12-3 or TRBV12-4 with TRBJ2-1, with 9 bases aligning to TRBD2. The V gene end was trimmed by 3 bases and the J gene end by 13 bases; junction bases not matched to a gene: 13. CDR3 length equals 15 residues. The CDR3 loop reads CASSFGGGGRWSQFF. CDR3 DNA: TGTGCCAGCAGTTTCGGCGGGGGGGGGAGGTGGAGTCAGTTCTTC.

This clonotype was seen at least ten times. The V gene is TRBV27, the J gene TRBJ2-7; D is tentatively TRBD1 or TRBD2 (6 bases each). Germline CDR1 MNHEY, CDR2 SMNVEV (reference sequence). This CDR3 spans 15 amino acids. Trimming left V 5 bases short and J 5 bases short, with 19 bases between. The CDR3 loop is CASSHPPGAPNEQYF. The CDR3 nucleotides read TGTGCCAGCAGTCACCCTCCGGGGGCTCCTAACGAGCAGTACTTC.

This chain links TRBV6-5 with TRBJ1-2, with D maybe TRBD1 (6 bases). The V end lost 4 bases, the J end lost 5 bases, and 14 bases lay between the germline ends. This CDR3 is built from 14 residues. Germline values: CDR1 MNHEY, CDR2 SVGAGI. CDR3 DNA: TGTGCCAGCAGTTCGACTCAGACAGGATATGGCTACACCTTC. It codes for CASSSTQTGYGYTF.

The chain carries TRBV29-1 and TRBJ2-5; 7 bases align to TRBD1. V lost 3 bases to trimming and J lost 4 bases; unmatched junction nucleotides: 5. This CDR3 is built from 13 residues. Germline V CDR1 and CDR2: SQVTM, ANQGSEA. DNA for the CDR3: TGCAGCGTTGATCGACAGGGCAGAGAGACCCAGTACTTC. It yields the protein CSVDRQGRETQYF.

Many counts were recorded for this clonotype. As DNA, the CDR3 is TGTGCCAGCAGCCAAGTTGGACTAGCGGGAGGTGGCGTGACCCAGTACTTC. Its protein product is CASSQVGLAGGGVTQYF. This chain joins TRBV4-2 and TRBJ2-5; 14 nucleotides line up with TRBD2. Germline V CDR1 and CDR2: LGHNA, YNFKEQ. Trimming removed 1 base from V and 7 bases from J; junction bases left unmatched: 8. This CDR3 comprises 17 residues.

The V and J genes are TRBV28 and TRBJ2-5; D uncertain. The CDR3 length is 16 residues. V was cut by 4 bases and J by 1 base, with 16 bases left in between. CDR1 is MDHEN, CDR2 SYDVKM, per germline. CDR3 loop: CASSSPGSTGQETQYF. CDR3 sequence (DNA): TGTGCCAGCAGTTCCCCTGGGTCCACGGGCCAAGAGACCCAGTACTTC.

V is TRBV6-1 and J is TRBJ1-1, with D possibly being TRBD1 (5 bases). Germline V CDR1 and CDR2: MNHNS, SASEGT. This CDR3 contains 11 residues. Trimming removed 6 bases at V and 8 bases at J, with 10 bases between. The CDR3 nucleotides read TGTGCCAGCAGAATGACAGCCGAAGCTTTCTTT. Encoded protein: CASRMTAEAFF.

This clonotype was counted many times. This sequence joins TRBV28 and TRBJ1-2; possibly TRBD1 for D (5 bases). This CDR3 spans 14 amino acids. Germline V gene sequence: CDR1 MDHEN, CDR2 SYDVKM. The V end lost 1 base, the J end lost 7 bases, and 13 bases lay between the germline ends. The CDR3 DNA reads as TGTGCCAGCAGTTTATTAATGGAACAGGCTGGCTACACCTTC. Translating gives CASSLLMEQAGYTF.

The CDR3 sequence is CASSQVRQGTNEKLFF. For the CDR3, the DNA is TGCGCCAGCAGCCAGGTTAGACAGGGCACTAATGAAAAACTGTTTTTT. This chain links TRBV4-1 with TRBJ1-4; 7 bases line up with TRBD1. V lost 3 bases to trimming and J lost 2 bases; unmatched junction nucleotides: 6. The CDR3 is 16 amino acids. The germline gives CDR1 MGHRA, CDR2 YSYEKL.

The V gene is TRBV6-2 or TRBV6-3, the J gene TRBJ2-5; D is perhaps TRBD2 (5 bases). The germline V and J ends were trimmed by 4 bases and 2 bases, with 17 bases remaining between them. This CDR3 has 16 residues. Germline V lookup: CDR1 MNHEY, CDR2 SVGEGT. The CDR3 DNA reads as TGTGCCAGCAGTTTTGGACTCGGAGGATATCAAGAGACCCAGTACTTC. It translates to CASSFGLGGYQETQYF.

The chain is built from TRBV14 and TRBJ1-2, with D hard to call. The CDR3 sequence is 13 residues long. Germline V gene sequence: CDR1 SGHDN, CDR2 FVKESK. Trimming cost V 0 bases and J 8 bases, with 10 bases left between them. The CDR3 here is CASSQEIRRGYTF. CDR3 DNA: TGTGCCAGCAGCCAAGAGATACGGAGAGGCTACACCTTC.